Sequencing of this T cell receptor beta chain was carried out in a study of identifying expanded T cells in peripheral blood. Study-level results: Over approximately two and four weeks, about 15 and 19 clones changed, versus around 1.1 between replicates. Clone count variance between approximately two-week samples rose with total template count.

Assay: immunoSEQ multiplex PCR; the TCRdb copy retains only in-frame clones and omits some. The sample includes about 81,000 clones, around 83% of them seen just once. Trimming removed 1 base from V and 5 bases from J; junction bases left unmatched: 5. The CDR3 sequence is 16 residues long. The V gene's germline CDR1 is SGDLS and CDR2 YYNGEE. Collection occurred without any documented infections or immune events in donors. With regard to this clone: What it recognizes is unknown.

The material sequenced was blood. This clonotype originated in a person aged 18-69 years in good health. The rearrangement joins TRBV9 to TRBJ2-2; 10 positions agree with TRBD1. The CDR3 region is CASSVRDRGGTGELFF. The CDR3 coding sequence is TGTGCCAGCAGCGTACGGGACAGGGGAGGTACCGGGGAGCTGTTTTTT.